One and the same sample provided the 26 T cell receptor beta chains below, sequenced in a study of T cell responses to AZD1222 COVID-19 vaccine (dated by TCRdb to 2020 to 2023). Library construction relied on the immunoSEQ multiplex PCR assay. In TCRdb, the immuneACCESS table is reduced to in-frame sequences with V and J assigned. These tables do not hold every clone; where another copy was compared, an unresolved V gene accounts for under half, and the others remain unexplained. The sample profile shows tens of thousands of clones; 80% to 90% of them were found once. Together, the top ten hold about an eighth of the sample. The sample's time point label is to be understood as: baseline before first vaccination. The sample here was peripheral blood, taken on day 0 of AZD1222 vaccination. These receptors all come from an adult in good health.

The chain is built from TRBV28 and TRBJ1-3, with a tentative D call TRBD1 (5 bases). Trimming pared 6 bases from V and 7 bases from J, leaving 13 bases between. Germline lookup yields CDR1 MDHEN and CDR2 SYDVKM. The CDR3 spans 13 residues. In DNA, the CDR3 is TGTGCCAGCAGCCCAGACAGCAGGAACACCATATATTTT. Translating gives CASSPDSRNTIYF.

The V and J genes are TRBV14 and TRBJ1-2; 7 nucleotides line up with TRBD1. The trim removed 4 bases at V and 13 bases at J, leaving 12 bases unmatched. Germline V lookup: CDR1 SGHDN, CDR2 FVKESK. The length of the CDR3 is 13 residues. The CDR3 coding sequence is TGTGCCAGCAGCCCCCGACAGGGTCAATTGGCCACCTTC. This gives the protein CASSPRQGQLATF.

To note about this clone: The conserved phenylalanine or tryptophan normally closing the CDR3 is absent here, so this likely arose from a read error. Because the CDR3's place on the DNA is in doubt, the DNA is left out and the CDR3 is given as listed by TCRdb. V usage is TRBV21-1 and J usage is TRBJ1-1; TRBD1 is taken as the D call from the table, unchecked against the DNA. TRBV21-1 is noted as a pseudogene. The CDR3 region is 8 residues in length, termini included. This chain's CDR3 is CAPVWAGI.

The rearrangement links TRBV29-1 to TRBJ1-5; 7 nucleotides line up with TRBD1. Germline assignment: CDR1 SQVTM and CDR2 ANQGSEA. This CDR3 is 14 amino acids long. V was pared by 7 bases and J by 2 bases, with 8 bases of the junction left unmatched. The CDR3 loop reads CSATGTDGNQPQHF. In nucleotides, the CDR3 is TGCAGCGCGACGGGGACAGACGGCAATCAGCCCCAGCATTTT. Looking up the rest from reference TRBV29-1 and TRBJ1-5 gives the full variable domain: SAVISQKPSRDICQRGTSLTIQCQVDSQVTMMFWYRQQPGQSLTLIATANQGSEATYESGFVIDKFPISRPNLTFSTLTVSNMSPEDSSIYLCSATGTDGNQPQHFGDGTRLSIL.

The chain uses TRBV28 and TRBJ1-1; 11 bases fit TRBD1. This CDR3 comprises 14 residues. V lost 3 bases and J lost 10; bases outside the gene matches: 7. Germline V lookup: CDR1 MDHEN, CDR2 SYDVKM. The DNA of the CDR3 is TGTGCCAGCAGTTTTCGTCCCGGGACAGGGGGAGCTTTCTTT. Amino acid sequence: CASSFRPGTGGAFF.

This CDR3 reads CASSLGLYAQYF. In DNA, the CDR3 is TGTGCCAGCAGCTTGGGCCTGTATGCGCAGTATTTT. The J gene is TRBJ2-3, the V gene TRBV7-2; D uncertain. In germline, CDR1 is SGHTA, CDR2 FQGNSA. Trimming left V 3 bases short and J 10 bases short, with 11 bases between. This CDR3 comprises 12 residues.

This clone appeared a few times. The chain is built from TRBV19 and TRBJ1-1; D ambiguous. V dropped 5 bases and J dropped 3 bases, with 10 bases sitting between them. The CDR3 is 13 amino acids. CDR1 is LNHDA and CDR2 is SQIVND in the germline V gene (reference sequence). The CDR3 sequence: CASSGLSDTEAFF. CDR3 nucleotides: TGTGCCAGTAGTGGTTTGTCTGACACTGAAGCTTTCTTT.

The genes are TRBV4-2 and TRBJ2-6; D may be TRBD1 (5 bases). CDR1 is LGHNA, CDR2 YNFKEQ, per germline. Between the trimmed V and J ends, which lost 0 bases and 1 base, there was a span of 13 bases. The length of the CDR3 is 18 residues. CDR3 DNA sequence: TGTGCCAGCAGCCAAGATTCGACAGTTTATTCTGGGGCCAACGTCCTGACTTTC. This codes for CASSQDSTVYSGANVLTF.

V gene TRBV5-1 combines with J gene TRBJ1-2; unclear D gene. Germline CDR1 is SGHRS and CDR2 is YFSETQ. V dropped 0 bases and J dropped 6 bases, with 15 bases sitting between them. CDR3 length: 15 residues. CDR3 DNA: TGCGCCAGCAGCTTGGGTTCCCTGGGGTACGATGGCTACACCTTC. Translated: CASSLGSLGYDGYTF.

This chain joins TRBV11-2 and TRBJ2-5; possibly TRBD1 for D (5 bases). The CDR3 totals 15 residues. Trimming left V 1 base short and J 4 bases short, with 13 bases between. The V gene's germline CDR1 is SGHAT and CDR2 FQNNGV. CDR3 amino acids: CASSLAAGLTETQYF. DNA for the CDR3: TGTGCCAGCAGCTTAGCCGCAGGGTTAACAGAGACCCAGTACTTC.

The chain links TRBV10-3 to TRBJ2-1; D is uncertain. This CDR3 spans 13 amino acids. CDR1 and CDR2 from the germline V gene are ENHRY and SYGVKD. Trimming cost V 7 bases and J 10 bases, with 17 bases left between them. The CDR3 sequence: CAITPPGTEEQFF. CDR3 bases: TGTGCCATCACTCCCCCGGGTACAGAGGAGCAGTTCTTC.

V gene TRBV18 combines with J gene TRBJ1-5; possibly TRBD1 for D (5 bases). This CDR3 has 15 amino acids. Trimming removed 2 bases from V and 2 bases from J, with 10 bases in between. Per germline, CDR1 KGHSH and CDR2 LQKENI. CDR3 region: CASSPSGYGNQPQHF. The CDR3 DNA sequence: TGTGCCAGCTCACCATCAGGGTATGGCAATCAGCCCCAGCATTTT.

The chain is built from TRBV7-8 and TRBJ2-2; TRBD2 matches 8 bases. There are 15 residues in the CDR3. Germline assignment: CDR1 SGHVS and CDR2 FQNEAQ. V shed 5 bases, J shed 2 bases, and the junction held 4 bases outside the gene matches. This chain's CDR3 is CASSPLAGNTGELFF. CDR3 nucleotide sequence: TGTGCCAGCAGCCCCCTAGCGGGTAACACCGGGGAGCTGTTTTTT.

Only a few counts were recorded for this clone. The chain has TRBV5-1 and TRBJ1-3; D unresolved. Germline assignment: CDR1 SGHRS and CDR2 YFSETQ. The CDR3 is made up of 15 amino acids. V was trimmed by 5 bases and J by 0 bases, leaving 12 bases between them. DNA of the CDR3: TGCGCCAGCAGTCCCCAGAGATTCTCTGGAAACACCATATATTTT. Amino acids: CASSPQRFSGNTIYF.

The chain couples TRBV7-2 to TRBJ1-1, with D perhaps TRBD1 (5 bases). V lost 1 base to trimming and J lost 4 bases, with 7 bases between them. The CDR3 has 13 residues. The germline V gene has CDR1 SGHTA and CDR2 FQGNSA. CDR3: CASSLGGFTEAFF. The CDR3 bases are TGTGCCAGCAGCTTAGGGGGGTTCACTGAAGCTTTCTTT.

This chain uses TRBV5-1 with TRBJ1-2; D call uncertain. This CDR3 has 13 residues. The germline CDR1 and CDR2 sequences are SGHRS and YFSETQ. V lost 4 bases and J lost 3, with 10 bases in between. CDR3 residues: CASSPDSDYGYTF. For the CDR3, the DNA is TGCGCCAGCAGCCCGGACTCCGACTATGGCTACACCTTC.

The chain joins TRBV15 to TRBJ2-7, with 8 bases aligning to TRBD1. Germline CDR1 and CDR2: LNHNV and YYDKDF (reference sequence). V dropped 1 base and J dropped 3; count of bases not matched to a gene: 2. The CDR3 loop spans 14 amino acids. The CDR3 reads CATSRGGTGYEQYF. The CDR3 DNA sequence: TGTGCCACCAGCAGAGGGGGGACAGGCTACGAGCAGTACTTC.

The V and J genes are TRBV6-5 and TRBJ1-5; D perhaps matches TRBD1 (6 bases). The CDR3 runs to 14 residues. Germline lookup yields CDR1 MNHEY and CDR2 SVGAGI. Trimming left V 2 bases short and J 6 bases short, with 11 bases between. The CDR3 nucleotides read TGTGCCAGCAGTTACCGGGACACCTTTCAGCCCCAGCATTTT. Protein product: CASSYRDTFQPQHF.

The gene calls are TRBV6-2 or TRBV6-3 and TRBJ1-2; D is uncertain. Trimming pared 5 bases from V and 8 bases from J, leaving 15 bases between. CDR1 and CDR2 (germline): MNHEY, SVGEGT. The CDR3 covers 13 residues. In DNA form, the CDR3 reads TGTGCCAGCAGTCCAGCGATGGGGAGCGGCTACACCTTC. It is translated as CASSPAMGSGYTF.

This clone was detected only once. The J gene is TRBJ2-1, the V gene TRBV25-1, with 11 bases matching TRBD2. Trimming at V came to 4 bases and at J to 7 bases, leaving 9 bases not matched to a gene. Germline V gene data show CDR1 as MGHDK and CDR2 as SYGVNS. The CDR3 contains 16 residues. CDR3 residues: CASSAPGLAGGNEQFF. As DNA, the CDR3 is TGTGCCAGCAGTGCTCCGGGGCTAGCGGGGGGAAATGAGCAGTTCTTC.

The chain has TRBV7-9 and TRBJ2-3; no definite D call. The germline V gene has CDR1 SEHNR and CDR2 FQNEAQ (reference sequence). Trimming removed 9 bases from V and 4 bases from J, with 20 bases in between. This CDR3 is built from 15 residues. This CDR3 is CASKGWRTHPDTQYF. The CDR3, as DNA: TGTGCCAGTAAGGGTTGGCGGACCCATCCAGATACGCAGTATTTT.

This chain joins TRBV6-2 or TRBV6-3 and TRBJ2-5; tentatively, D is TRBD1 (5 bases). The CDR3 has 13 amino acids. Germline V CDR1 and CDR2: MNHEY, SVGEGT. V was shortened by 5 bases and J by 4 bases, with 11 bases between the two germline ends. The CDR3 spells CASSGQRLETQYF. The CDR3 DNA reads as TGTGCCAGCAGTGGACAAAGACTAGAGACCCAGTACTTC.

V gene TRBV4-3 combines with J gene TRBJ2-7; D is unresolved. The CDR3 length is 15 residues. Germline V gene lookup returns CDR1 LGHNA and CDR2 YSLEER. V lost 1 base and J 2 bases, leaving 12 bases between the germline ends. CDR3 sequence reads: CASSQGPNSPYEQYF. CDR3 sequence (DNA): TGCGCCAGCAGCCAAGGTCCGAACAGCCCCTACGAGCAGTACTTC.

The chain employs TRBV15 and TRBJ2-2; no clear D. V was trimmed by 7 bases and J by 6 bases, leaving 18 bases between them. CDR1 LNHNV and CDR2 YYDKDF come from the germline V gene (reference sequence). This CDR3 has 15 amino acids. The CDR3 reads CATKMGSVLAGELFF. CDR3 nucleotides: TGTGCCACCAAAATGGGAAGTGTGCTTGCCGGGGAGCTGTTTTTT.

This chain connects TRBV12-5 to TRBJ1-1; a possible D gene is TRBD1 (6 bases). The CDR3 consists of 12 residues. CDR1 LGHNT and CDR2 FRNRAP come from the germline V gene. Trimming left V 0 bases short and J 10 bases short, with 9 bases between. The CDR3 sequence is CASGLVGGRAFF. The CDR3 DNA follows: TGTGCTAGTGGTTTGGTTGGGGGCCGAGCTTTCTTT.

The chain employs TRBV28 and TRBJ2-3; D is perhaps TRBD2 (7 bases). The V gene lost 7 bases and the J gene lost 8 bases, with 13 bases spanning the gap. Germline CDR1 is MDHEN and CDR2 is SYDVKM. The CDR3 has 12 residues. DNA of the CDR3: TGTGCCAGCACCCGGGGGGCAGGTACGCAGTATTTT. Translated: CASTRGAGTQYF. The full variable domain, rest sourced from reference TRBV28 and TRBJ2-3, is DVKVTQSSRYLVKRTGEKVFLECVQDMDHENMFWYRQDPGLGLRLIYFSYDVKMKEKGDIPEGYSVSREKKERFSLILESASTNQTSMYLCASTRGAGTQYFGPGTRLTVL.